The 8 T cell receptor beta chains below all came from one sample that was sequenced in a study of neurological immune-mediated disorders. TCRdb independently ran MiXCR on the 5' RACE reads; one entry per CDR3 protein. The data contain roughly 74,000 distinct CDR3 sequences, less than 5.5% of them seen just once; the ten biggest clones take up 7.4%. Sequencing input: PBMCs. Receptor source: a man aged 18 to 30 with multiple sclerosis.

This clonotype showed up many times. The CDR3 is CASSLNTRGYGYTF. The CDR3 DNA is TGTGCCAGCAGCTTAAATACCAGGGGCTATGGCTACACCTTC. The chain joins TRBV7-6 to TRBJ1-2; TRBD1 might be the D (6 bases). Trimming stripped 2 bases from V and 4 bases from J, with 11 bases between. This CDR3 has 14 residues. In germline, CDR1 is SGHVS, CDR2 FNYEAQ. Using reference TRBV7-6 and TRBJ1-2 for the parts outside the CDR3, the full variable domain is GAGVSQSPRYKVTKRGQDVALRCDPISGHVSLYWYRQALGQGPEFLTYFNYEAQQDKSGLPNDRFSAERPEGSISTLTIQRTEQRDSAMYRCASSLNTRGYGYTFGSGTRLTVV.

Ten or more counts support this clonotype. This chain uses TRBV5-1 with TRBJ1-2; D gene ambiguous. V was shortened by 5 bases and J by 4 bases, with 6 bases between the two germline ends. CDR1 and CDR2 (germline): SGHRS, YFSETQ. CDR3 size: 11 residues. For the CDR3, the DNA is TGCGCCAGCAGTCGGGGCTATGGCTACACCTTC. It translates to CASSRGYGYTF.

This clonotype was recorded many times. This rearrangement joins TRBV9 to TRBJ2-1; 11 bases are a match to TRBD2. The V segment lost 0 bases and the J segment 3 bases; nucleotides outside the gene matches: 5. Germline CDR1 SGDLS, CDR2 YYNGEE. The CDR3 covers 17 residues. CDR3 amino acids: CASSVDPGTSGYNEQFF. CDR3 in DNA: TGTGCCAGCAGCGTAGACCCAGGGACTAGCGGCTACAATGAGCAGTTCTTC.

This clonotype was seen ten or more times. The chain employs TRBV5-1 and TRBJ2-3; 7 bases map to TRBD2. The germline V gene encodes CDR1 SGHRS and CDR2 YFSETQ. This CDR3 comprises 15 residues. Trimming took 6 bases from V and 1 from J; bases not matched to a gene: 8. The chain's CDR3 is CASKGGSYGTDTQYF. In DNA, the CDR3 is TGCGCCAGCAAGGGCGGGAGCTATGGCACAGATACGCAGTATTTT.

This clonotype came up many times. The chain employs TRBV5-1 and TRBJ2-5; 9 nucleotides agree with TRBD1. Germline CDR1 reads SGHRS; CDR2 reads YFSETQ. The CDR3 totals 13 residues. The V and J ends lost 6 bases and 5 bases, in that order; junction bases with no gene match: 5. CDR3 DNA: TGCGCCAGCACCCGGACAGGGGAGGAGACCCAGTACTTC. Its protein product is CASTRTGEETQYF.

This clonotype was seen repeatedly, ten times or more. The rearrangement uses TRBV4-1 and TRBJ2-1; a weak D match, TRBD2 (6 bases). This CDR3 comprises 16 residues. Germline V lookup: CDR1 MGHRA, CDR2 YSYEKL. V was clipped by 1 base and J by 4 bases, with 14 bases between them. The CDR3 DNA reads TGCGCCAGCAGCCAAGGGGCGGAAGGAGGGTACAATGAGCAGTTCTTC. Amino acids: CASSQGAEGGYNEQFF.

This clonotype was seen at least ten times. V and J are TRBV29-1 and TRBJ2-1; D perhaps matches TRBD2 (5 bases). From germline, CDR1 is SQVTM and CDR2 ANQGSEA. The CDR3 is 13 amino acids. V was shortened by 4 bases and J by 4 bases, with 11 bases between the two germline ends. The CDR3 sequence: CSVARVQYNEQFF. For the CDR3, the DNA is TGCAGCGTTGCGAGGGTTCAGTACAATGAGCAGTTCTTC.

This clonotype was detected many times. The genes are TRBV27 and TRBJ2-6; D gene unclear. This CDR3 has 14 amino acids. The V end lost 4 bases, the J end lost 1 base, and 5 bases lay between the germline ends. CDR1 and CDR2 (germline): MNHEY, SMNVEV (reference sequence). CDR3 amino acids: CASSSRSGANVLTF. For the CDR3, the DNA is TGTGCCAGCAGTTCCAGGTCTGGGGCCAACGTCCTGACTTTC.